A selection of T cell receptor beta chains follows, all from one sample in a study of cytomegalovirus exposure and HLA in healthy donors. Profiled with immunoSEQ multiplex PCR; TCRdb holds only in-frame clones, not every one. The table lists 90,000 to 150,000 clones, with more than 3% in the top ten. The specimen sequenced was PBMCs. Receptors originate from a man between 18 and 35 years old in good health and CMV-seronegative. CDR3s include the opening cysteine and the closing phenylalanine or tryptophan. A D gene is named only where the DNA matches it firmly.

J,D,V,CDR3,DNA
TRBJ2-1,TRBD1,TRBV19,CASSRDRGLYNEQFF,TGTGCCAGTAGCCGAGACAGGGGGCTCTACAATGAGCAGTTCTTC
TRBJ1-5,.,TRBV19,CASRDPNRGSNQPQHF,TGTGCCAGTAGGGACCCCAACAGAGGGAGCAATCAGCCCCAGCATTTT
TRBJ1-5,.,TRBV27,CASSLIGWGGNQPQHF,TGTGCCAGCAGTTTGATAGGCTGGGGGGGCAATCAGCCCCAGCATTTT
TRBJ1-6,.,TRBV21-1,CASRGWGGRSPLHF,TGTGCCAGCCGGGGGTGGGGGGGTCGGTCACCCCTCCACTTT
TRBJ2-6,TRBD1,TRBV5-1,CASSPGQGRDGANVLTF,TGCGCCAGCAGCCCCGGACAGGGGCGGGATGGGGCCAACGTCCTGACTTTC
TRBJ2-7,TRBD1,TRBV7-2,CATATGNNYEQYF,TGTGCCACCGCGACAGGGAACAACTACGAGCAGTACTTC
TRBJ1-5,.,TRBV7-7,CASSLKRCGTRMINQPQHF,TGTGCTAGCAGCTTAAAGAGGTGCGGCACCCGAATGATCAATCAGCCCCAGCATTTT
TRBJ2-1,.,TRBV4-1,CASSQLNEQFF,TGCGCCAGCAGCCAACTCAATGAGCAGTTCTTC
TRBJ1-1,.,TRBV30,CAWRGSRDTEASF,TGTGCCTGGAGAGGGTCTAGGGACACTGAAGCTTCCTTT
TRBJ1-2,.,TRBV27,CASSPPGFHYGYTF,TGTGCCAGCAGTCCCCCAGGGTTTCACTATGGCTACACCTTC
TRBJ1-2,.,TRBV19,CASTGDYGYTF,TGTGCCAGTACGGGTGACTATGGCTACACCTTC
TRBJ1-2,TRBD1,TRBV19,CASRLAGGDRGYTF,TGTGCCAGTAGGTTGGCAGGGGGTGACAGGGGCTACACCTTC
TRBJ2-7,TRBD2,TRBV6-5,CASSYSSGSSYEQYF,TGTGCCAGCAGTTACTCGAGCGGGAGCTCCTACGAGCAGTACTTC
TRBJ1-5,.,TRBV25-1,CASSEAQASSNQPQHF,TGTGCCAGCAGTGAAGCACAGGCCTCTAGCAATCAGCCCCAGCATTTT
TRBJ2-1,TRBD2,TRBV5-1,CASSLPSGGDNEQFF,TGCGCCAGCAGCCTCCCCTCCGGGGGGGACAATGAGCAGTTCTTC
TRBJ2-1,TRBD2,TRBV6-1,CASSQGLAGVDEQFF,TGTGCCAGCAGTCAAGGACTAGCGGGAGTGGATGAGCAGTTCTTC
TRBJ1-1,TRBD1,TRBV9,CASSGRQGARTEAFF,TGTGCCAGCAGTGGAAGACAGGGGGCGCGCACTGAAGCTTTCTTT
TRBJ2-5,TRBD2,TRBV7-8,CASRAGGRETQYF,TGTGCCAGCAGAGCGGGGGGGCGGGAGACCCAGTACTTC
TRBJ1-1,.,TRBV7-3,CASSTRGGNTEAFF,TGTGCCAGCAGCACCCGCGGCGGGAATACAGAAGCTTTCTTT
TRBJ1-1,TRBD1,TRBV6-1,CASSGDRGGIAFF,TGTGCCAGCAGCGGGGACAGGGGAGGTATAGCTTTCTTT
TRBJ1-2,TRBD1,TRBV27,CASSPGMGQGLANYGYTF,TGTGCCAGCAGTCCAGGGATGGGACAGGGGTTAGCTAACTATGGCTACACCTTC
TRBJ2-7,.,TRBV14,CASSQDEVQEQYF,TGTGCCAGCAGCCAAGATGAGGTTCAAGAGCAGTACTTC
TRBJ2-7,TRBD1,TRBV29-1,CSVGTGIYEQYF,TGCAGCGTTGGGACAGGGATCTACGAGCAGTACTTC
TRBJ1-2,.,TRBV7-9,CASSYTGEVGGYTF,TGTGCCAGCAGCTATACCGGGGAGGTCGGTGGCTACACCTTC
TRBJ2-7,TRBD1,TRBV7-3,CASSRQGYKDEQYF,TGTGCCAGCAGTCGACAGGGTTATAAGGACGAGCAGTACTTC
TRBJ2-3,.,TRBV10-1,CASSDSRATDTQYF,TGCGCCAGCAGTGACAGCAGGGCCACAGATACGCAGTATTTT
TRBJ1-2,.,TRBV19,CASSIEGSYGYTF,TGTGCCAGTAGTATCGAGGGATCCTATGGCTACACCTTC
TRBJ1-1,TRBD1,TRBV10-1,CASSAGTGSGEAFF,TGCGCCAGCAGTGCTGGGACAGGGTCGGGTGAAGCTTTCTTT